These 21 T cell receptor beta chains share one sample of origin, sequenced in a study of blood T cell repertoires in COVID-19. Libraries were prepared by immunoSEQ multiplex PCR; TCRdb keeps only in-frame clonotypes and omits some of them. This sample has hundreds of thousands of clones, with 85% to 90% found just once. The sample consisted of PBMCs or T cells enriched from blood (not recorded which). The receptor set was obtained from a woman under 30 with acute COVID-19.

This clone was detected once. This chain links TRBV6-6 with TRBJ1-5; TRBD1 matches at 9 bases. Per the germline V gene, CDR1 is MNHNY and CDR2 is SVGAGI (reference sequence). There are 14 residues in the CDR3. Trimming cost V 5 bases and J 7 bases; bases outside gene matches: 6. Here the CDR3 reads CASSQNTGGQPQHF. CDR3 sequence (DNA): TGTGCCAGCAGTCAAAACACAGGGGGCCAGCCCCAGCATTTT.

CDR3 residues: CASSSGVRSDTQYF. DNA of the CDR3: TGCGCCAGCAGCTCGGGAGTAAGATCGGATACGCAGTATTTT. The V call is TRBV5-1, the J call TRBJ2-3; perhaps TRBD2 as D (6 bases). The CDR3 covers 14 residues. V lost 3 bases, J lost 6 bases, and 14 bases lay in between. CDR1 SGHRS and CDR2 YFSETQ come from the germline V gene.

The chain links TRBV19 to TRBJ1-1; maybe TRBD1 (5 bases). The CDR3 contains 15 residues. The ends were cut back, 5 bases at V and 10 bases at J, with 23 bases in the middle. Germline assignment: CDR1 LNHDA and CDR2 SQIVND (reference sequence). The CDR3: CASSPAVSSGRGAFF. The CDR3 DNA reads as TGTGCCAGTAGTCCCGCTGTCTCCTCAGGGAGGGGAGCTTTCTTT.

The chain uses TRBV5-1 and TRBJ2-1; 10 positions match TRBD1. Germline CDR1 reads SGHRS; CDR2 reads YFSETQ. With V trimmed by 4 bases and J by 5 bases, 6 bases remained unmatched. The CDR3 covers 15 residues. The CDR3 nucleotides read TGCGCCAGCAGCACCGGGACAGGGGAACACAATGAGCAGTTCTTC. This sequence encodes CASSTGTGEHNEQFF.

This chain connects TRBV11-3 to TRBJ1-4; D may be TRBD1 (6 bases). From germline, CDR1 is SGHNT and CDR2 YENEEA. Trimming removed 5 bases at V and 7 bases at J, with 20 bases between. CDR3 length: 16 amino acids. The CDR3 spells CASSPFGTVRGEKLFF. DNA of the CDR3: TGTGCCAGCAGCCCCTTCGGGACCGTCAGGGGTGAAAAACTGTTTTTT. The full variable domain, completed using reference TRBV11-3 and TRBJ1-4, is EAGVVQSPRYKIIEKKQPVAFWCNPISGHNTLYWYLQNLGQGPELLIRYENEEAVDDSQLPKDRFSAERLKGVDSTLKIQPAELGDSAVYLCASSPFGTVRGEKLFFGSGTQLSVL.

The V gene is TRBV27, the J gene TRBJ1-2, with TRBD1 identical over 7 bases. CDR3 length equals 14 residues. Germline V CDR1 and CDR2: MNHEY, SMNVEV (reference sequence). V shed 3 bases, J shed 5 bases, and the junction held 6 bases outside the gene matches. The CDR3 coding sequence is TGTGCCAGCAGTTTCGACAGGGTGGGGTATGGCTACACCTTC. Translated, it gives CASSFDRVGYGYTF.

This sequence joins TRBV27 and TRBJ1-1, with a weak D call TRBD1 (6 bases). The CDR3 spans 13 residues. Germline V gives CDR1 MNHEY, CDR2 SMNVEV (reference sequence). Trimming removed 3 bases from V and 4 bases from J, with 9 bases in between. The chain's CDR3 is CASSLGASTEAFF. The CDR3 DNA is TGTGCCAGCAGTTTGGGGGCGTCCACTGAAGCTTTCTTT.

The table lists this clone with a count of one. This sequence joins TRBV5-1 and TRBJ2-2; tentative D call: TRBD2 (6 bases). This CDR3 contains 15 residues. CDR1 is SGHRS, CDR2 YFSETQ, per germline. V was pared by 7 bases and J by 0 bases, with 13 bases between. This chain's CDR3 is CASSGDSSNTGELFF. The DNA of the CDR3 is TGCGCCAGCTCCGGGGACTCCTCGAACACCGGGGAGCTGTTTTTT.

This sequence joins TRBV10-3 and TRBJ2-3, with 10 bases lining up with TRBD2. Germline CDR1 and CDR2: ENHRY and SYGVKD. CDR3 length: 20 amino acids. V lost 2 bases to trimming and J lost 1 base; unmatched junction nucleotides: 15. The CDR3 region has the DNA TGTGCCATCAGTGAGACGAGACAGCCACAAGGACTAGCGGGCACAGATACGCAGTATTTT. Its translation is CAISETRQPQGLAGTDTQYF.

CDR3 sequence reads: CASSGDMQDEQYF. The CDR3 bases are TGTGCCAGCAGCGGGGACATGCAGGACGAGCAGTACTTC. The V and J genes are TRBV5-6 and TRBJ2-7; maybe TRBD1 (6 bases). V was pared by 4 bases and J by 5 bases, with 13 bases between. The CDR3 contains 13 residues. The V gene's germline CDR1 is SGHDT and CDR2 YYEEEE. The full variable domain, its missing parts supplied by reference TRBV5-6 and TRBJ2-7, is DAGVTQSPTHLIKTRGQQVTLRCSPKSGHDTVSWYQQALGQGPQFIFQYYEEEERQRGNFPDRFSGHQFPNYSSELNVNALLLGDSALYLCASSGDMQDEQYFGPGTRLTVT.

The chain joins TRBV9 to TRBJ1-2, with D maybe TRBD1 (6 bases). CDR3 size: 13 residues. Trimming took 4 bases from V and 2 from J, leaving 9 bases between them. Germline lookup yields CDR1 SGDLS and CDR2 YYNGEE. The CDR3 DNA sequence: TGTGCCAGCAGCCCGGACAGAAACTATGGCTACACCTTC. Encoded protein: CASSPDRNYGYTF.

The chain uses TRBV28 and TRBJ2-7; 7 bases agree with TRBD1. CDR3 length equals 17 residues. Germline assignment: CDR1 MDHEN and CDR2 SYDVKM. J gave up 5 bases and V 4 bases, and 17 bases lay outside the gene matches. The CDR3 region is CASSYASIQGNEDEQYF. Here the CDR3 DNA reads TGTGCCAGCAGTTACGCTTCGATACAGGGGAATGAGGACGAGCAGTACTTC. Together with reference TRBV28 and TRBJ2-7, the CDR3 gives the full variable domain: DVKVTQSSRYLVKRTGEKVFLECVQDMDHENMFWYRQDPGLGLRLIYFSYDVKMKEKGDIPEGYSVSREKKERFSLILESASTNQTSMYLCASSYASIQGNEDEQYFGPGTRLTVT.

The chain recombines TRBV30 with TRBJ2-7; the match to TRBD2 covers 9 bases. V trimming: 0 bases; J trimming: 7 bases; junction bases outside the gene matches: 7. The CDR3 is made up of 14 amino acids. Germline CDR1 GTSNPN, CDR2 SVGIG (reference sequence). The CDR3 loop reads CAWSVLGGRGEQYF. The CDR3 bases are TGTGCCTGGAGTGTACTAGGCGGGAGGGGTGAGCAGTACTTC. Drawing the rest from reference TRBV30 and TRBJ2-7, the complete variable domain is SQTIHQWPATLVQPVGSPLSLECTVEGTSNPNLYWYRQAAGRGLQLLFYSVGIGQISSEVPQNLSASRPQDRQFILSSKKLLLSDSGFYLCAWSVLGGRGEQYFGPGTRLTVT.

CDR3: CASSLSGLAEETQYF. CDR3 nucleotides: TGTGCCAGCAGCTTGTCGGGACTAGCTGAAGAGACCCAGTACTTC. The chain recombines TRBV5-8 with TRBJ2-5, with 9 positions matching TRBD2. The CDR3 contains 15 residues. Germline V gene lookup returns CDR1 SGHTS and CDR2 YDEGEE. Trimming cost V 1 base and J 3 bases; bases outside gene matches: 4.

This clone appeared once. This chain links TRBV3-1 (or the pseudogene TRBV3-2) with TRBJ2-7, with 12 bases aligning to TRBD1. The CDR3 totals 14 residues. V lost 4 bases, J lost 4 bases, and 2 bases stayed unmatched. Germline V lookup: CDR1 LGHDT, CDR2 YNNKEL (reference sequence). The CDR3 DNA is TGTGCCAGCAGCCTGGGACAGGGGGCTTACGAGCAGTACTTC. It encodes CASSLGQGAYEQYF.

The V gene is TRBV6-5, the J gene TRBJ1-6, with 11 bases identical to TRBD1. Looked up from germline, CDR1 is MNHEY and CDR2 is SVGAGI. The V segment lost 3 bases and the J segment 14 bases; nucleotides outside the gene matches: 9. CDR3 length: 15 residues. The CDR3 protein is CASSYSGQGASALHF. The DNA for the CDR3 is TGTGCCAGCAGTTATTCCGGACAGGGGGCCTCAGCCCTCCACTTT.

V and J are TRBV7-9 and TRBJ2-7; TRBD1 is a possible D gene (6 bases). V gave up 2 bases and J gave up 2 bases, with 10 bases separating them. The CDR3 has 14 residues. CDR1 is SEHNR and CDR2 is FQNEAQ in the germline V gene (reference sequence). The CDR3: CASSLSDRTYEQYF. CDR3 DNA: TGTGCCAGCAGCTTAAGTGACAGGACCTACGAGCAGTACTTC.

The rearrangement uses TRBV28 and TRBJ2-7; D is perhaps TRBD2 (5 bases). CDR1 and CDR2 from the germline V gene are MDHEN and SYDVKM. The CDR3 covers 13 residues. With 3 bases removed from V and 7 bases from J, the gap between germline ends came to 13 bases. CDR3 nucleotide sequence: TGTGCCAGCAGTTTGGGGAGAGAAGGGGAGCAGTACTTC. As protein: CASSLGREGEQYF.

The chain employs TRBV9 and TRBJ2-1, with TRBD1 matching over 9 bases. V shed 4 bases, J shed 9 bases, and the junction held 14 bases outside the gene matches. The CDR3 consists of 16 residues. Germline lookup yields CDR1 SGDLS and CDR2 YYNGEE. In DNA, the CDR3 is TGTGCCAGCAGCATTACCGGGACAGGGTCCCCAATTGAGCAGTTCTTC. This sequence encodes CASSITGTGSPIEQFF.

Here the CDR3 reads CSVSDDEPRAFF. The CDR3 DNA is TGCAGCGTCTCAGACGACGAACCTAGAGCTTTCTTT. V usage is TRBV29-1 and J usage is TRBJ1-1; D uncertain. CDR1 SQVTM and CDR2 ANQGSEA come from the germline V gene. V lost 6 bases, J lost 10 bases, and 18 bases lay in between. The CDR3 is 12 amino acids.

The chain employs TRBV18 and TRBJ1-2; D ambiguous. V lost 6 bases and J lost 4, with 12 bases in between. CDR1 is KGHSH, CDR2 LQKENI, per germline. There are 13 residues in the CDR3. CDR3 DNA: TGTGCCAGCTCTGAAGAAGCCTTCTATGGCTACACCTTC. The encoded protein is CASSEEAFYGYTF.